The 29 T cell receptor beta chains below were found in one sample sequenced in a study of blood T cell repertoires in COVID-19. Data came from immunoSEQ multiplex PCR; TCRdb stores just in-frame clones and leaves some out. Of about 190,000 clones listed, approximately 92% are singletons. The sequencing input was peripheral blood. The receptors come from a man aged 50 to 59 with acute or convalescent COVID-19.

The chain joins TRBV5-1 to TRBJ1-1; D possibly corresponds to TRBD1 (6 bases). This CDR3 region has 15 residues. Trimming shortened V by 4 bases and J by 4 bases, and 17 bases separated the two germline ends. Germline CDR1 and CDR2: SGHRS and YFSETQ. CDR3 DNA: TGCGCCAGCAGCCCTCAAGGACAGCGCCCCACTGAAGCTTTCTTT. Protein sequence: CASSPQGQRPTEAFF. The complete variable domain, with remaining parts taken from reference TRBV5-1 and TRBJ1-1, reads KAGVTQTPRYLIKTRGQQVTLSCSPISGHRSVSWYQQTPGQGLQFLFEYFSETQRNKGNFPGRFSGRQFSNSRSEMNVSTLELGDSALYLCASSPQGQRPTEAFFGQGTRLTVV.

The gene calls are TRBV4-3 and TRBJ1-2; a possible D gene is TRBD1 (6 bases). V lost 0 bases and J 1 base, leaving 15 bases between the germline ends. The CDR3 consists of 17 residues. CDR1 and CDR2 (germline): LGHNA, YSLEER. DNA of the CDR3: TGCGCCAGCAGCCAAGATCGGACAGATATTCTTAACTATGGCTACACCTTC. Protein: CASSQDRTDILNYGYTF.

The rearrangement joins TRBV5-8 to TRBJ1-2, with D tentatively TRBD1 (6 bases). Trimming cost V 3 bases and J 1 base, with 10 bases left between them. Germline V gene lookup returns CDR1 SGHTS and CDR2 YDEGEE. This CDR3 comprises 14 residues. CDR3 DNA sequence: TGTGCCAGCAGCTGGGGACAACTTAACTATGGCTACACCTTC. Translated: CASSWGQLNYGYTF.

The chain combines TRBV7-2 with TRBJ2-3; 8 nucleotides align to TRBD2. After removal of 5 bases from V and 1 base from J, the junction contained 2 bases not matched to a gene. CDR1 and CDR2 (germline): SGHTA, FQGNSA. The CDR3 contains 14 residues. CDR3 loop: CASSLSGGTDTQYF. CDR3 nucleotides: TGTGCCAGCAGCCTTAGCGGGGGCACAGATACGCAGTATTTT.

The rearrangement uses TRBV19 and TRBJ1-1; no clear D gene. Germline assignment: CDR1 LNHDA and CDR2 SQIVND (reference sequence). The CDR3 runs 14 residues. V was cut by 5 bases and J by 1 base, with 11 bases left in between. The CDR3 loop reads CASSLAYRNTEAFF. CDR3 nucleotides: TGTGCCAGTAGTCTCGCGTATAGGAACACTGAAGCTTTCTTT.

J is TRBJ2-3 and V is TRBV6-4; possible D gene TRBD2, 6 bases. With 5 bases removed from V and 2 bases from J, the gap between germline ends came to 14 bases. CDR3 length equals 15 residues. Germline V gene lookup returns CDR1 MRHNA and CDR2 SNTAGT. The CDR3 here is CASSPYPSATDTQYF. The CDR3 DNA follows: TGTGCCAGCAGTCCATATCCTAGCGCCACAGATACGCAGTATTTT.

J is TRBJ2-3 and V is TRBV9; TRBD2 matches at 11 bases. The CDR3 is made up of 17 amino acids. CDR1 and CDR2 from the germline V gene are SGDLS and YYNGEE. The V gene end was trimmed by 0 bases and the J gene end by 3 bases; junction bases not matched to a gene: 6. CDR3 region: CASSVGSGGAQTDTQYF. CDR3 DNA sequence: TGTGCCAGCAGCGTAGGTAGCGGGGGGGCCCAGACAGATACGCAGTATTTT.

This clone was counted between two and nine times. The chain uses TRBV19 and TRBJ2-7, with no clear D. CDR3 size: 13 residues. Germline loops: CDR1 LNHDA, CDR2 SQIVND (reference sequence). Trimming took 5 bases from V and 3 from J, leaving 11 bases between them. CDR3 DNA: TGTGCCAGTAGTGTAGGGTTACTCTACGAGCAGTACGTC. It is translated as CASSVGLLYEQYV.

V is TRBV12-1 and J is TRBJ2-1; the table names TRBD1, a call not compared with the DNA. TRBV12-1 is listed as a pseudogene. CDR3 length equals 11 residues. The CDR3 sequence is CASSFTDRKFF. The CDR3 nucleotides are TGTGCCAGCAGCTTTACGGACAGGAAGTTCTTC.

This clone has a single count. The chain is built from TRBV5-5 and TRBJ2-2; 7 bases align to TRBD1. Germline V lookup: CDR1 SGHKS, CDR2 YYEKEE (reference sequence). The V gene end was trimmed by 3 bases and the J gene end by 5 bases; junction bases not matched to a gene: 7. This CDR3 is 15 amino acids long. The CDR3 here is CASSSRQGYTGELFF. The CDR3 bases are TGTGCCAGCAGCTCCCGACAGGGCTATACCGGGGAGCTGTTTTTT. Variable domain in full (rest from reference TRBV5-5 and TRBJ2-2): DAGVTQSPTHLIKTRGQQVTLRCSPISGHKSVSWYQQVLGQGPQFIFQYYEKEERGRGNFPDRFSARQFPNYSSELNVNALLLGDSALYLCASSSRQGYTGELFFGEGSRLTVL.

The chain links TRBV5-1 to TRBJ1-4, with 10 positions matching TRBD1. V shed 4 bases and J 7 bases; nucleotides not matched to a gene: 10. Germline assignment: CDR1 SGHRS and CDR2 YFSETQ. This CDR3 is built from 16 residues. The CDR3 spells CASSPGTGASGEKLFF. The CDR3 DNA sequence: TGCGCCAGCAGCCCCGGGACAGGGGCCTCCGGTGAAAAACTGTTTTTT.

The table lists this clone with a few counts. The gene calls are TRBV28 and TRBJ1-2, with 9 bases that match TRBD1. CDR3 length: 13 amino acids. V lost 8 bases, J lost 7 bases, and 8 bases stayed unmatched. The V gene's germline CDR1 is MDHEN and CDR2 SYDVKM. CDR3 sequence: CASLDRGKSGYTF. CDR3 DNA: TGTGCCAGCCTCGACAGGGGGAAAAGTGGCTACACCTTC.

The chain couples TRBV18 to TRBJ1-4; D is perhaps TRBD1 (5 bases). This CDR3 region has 13 residues. Germline CDR1 KGHSH, CDR2 LQKENI. V gave up 5 bases and J gave up 5 bases, with 9 bases separating them. The CDR3 DNA follows: TGTGCCAGCTCATATGGACAAAATGAAAAACTGTTTTTT. It yields the protein CASSYGQNEKLFF.

The table lists this clone with a count of one. The chain joins TRBV7-3 to TRBJ2-3; 8 positions match TRBD2. The CDR3 runs 15 residues. J lost 4 bases, V lost 3 bases, and 6 bases had no gene match. Germline CDR1 reads SGHTA; CDR2 reads FQGTGA. CDR3 protein: CASSFTAGGSDTQYF. DNA for the CDR3: TGTGCCAGCAGCTTTACGGCGGGAGGTTCAGATACGCAGTATTTT. Full variable domain (remainder filled in from reference TRBV7-3 and TRBJ2-3): GAGVSQTPSNKVTEKGKYVELRCDPISGHTALYWYRQSLGQGPEFLIYFQGTGAADDSGLPNDRFFAVRPEGSVSTLKIQRTERGDSAVYLCASSFTAGGSDTQYFGPGTRLTVL.

The V call is TRBV30, the J call TRBJ1-5; 7 bases agree with TRBD1. This CDR3 spans 14 amino acids. Germline loops: CDR1 GTSNPN, CDR2 SVGIG (reference sequence). The V segment lost 2 bases and the J segment 2 bases; nucleotides outside the gene matches: 3. CDR3 residues: CAWSSGGGNQPQHF. CDR3 nucleotide sequence: TGTGCCTGGAGTTCAGGGGGAGGCAATCAGCCCCAGCATTTT.

This chain uses TRBV7-3 with TRBJ1-3; D is unresolved. This CDR3 is built from 15 residues. V gave up 3 bases and J gave up 1 base, with 10 bases separating them. The germline V gene encodes CDR1 SGHTA and CDR2 FQGTGA. For the CDR3, the DNA is TGTGCCAGCAGCTTGATGGGCGGGTCTGGAAACACCATATATTTT. It encodes CASSLMGGSGNTIYF.

The V and J genes are TRBV10-1 and TRBJ2-1, with 8 nucleotides matching TRBD2. From germline, CDR1 is WNHNN and CDR2 SYGVQD (reference sequence). The junction had 3 bases not matched to a gene; V was cut back by 5 bases and J by 3 bases. This CDR3 comprises 14 residues. The CDR3 DNA reads as TGCGCCAGCAGTCCCGGGACTAGCTACAATGAGCAGTTCTTC. Translating it yields CASSPGTSYNEQFF.

This sequence joins TRBV2 and TRBJ2-3; possible D gene TRBD2, 6 bases. Between the trimmed V and J ends, which lost 4 bases and 5 bases, there was a span of 10 bases. Germline CDR1 SNHLY, CDR2 FYNNEI. The CDR3 length is 13 residues. This chain's CDR3 is CASSGRELDTQYF. The CDR3 DNA is TGTGCCAGCAGTGGACGGGAGTTAGATACGCAGTATTTT. The whole variable domain, remainder taken from reference TRBV2 and TRBJ2-3, is EPEVTQTPSHQVTQMGQEVILRCVPISNHLYFYWYRQILGQKVEFLVSFYNNEISEKSEIFDDQFSVERPDGSNFTLKIRSTKLEDSAMYFCASSGRELDTQYFGPGTRLTVL.

V gene TRBV2 combines with J gene TRBJ1-5, with 7 bases identical to TRBD1. Trimming cost V 2 bases and J 0 bases; bases outside gene matches: 10. Germline-derived CDR1 and CDR2 are SNHLY and FYNNEI. This CDR3 region has 18 residues. The DNA for the CDR3 is TGTGCCAGCAGTGAATTCGGCAGGGGGTCGTATAGCAATCAGCCCCAGCATTTT. Protein product: CASSEFGRGSYSNQPQHF.

The chain combines TRBV6-2 or TRBV6-3 with TRBJ1-2; TRBD1 matches at 8 bases. Germline CDR1 MNHEY, CDR2 SVGEGT. Trimming took 4 bases from V and 8 from J; bases not matched to a gene: 6. The CDR3 is 13 residues long. The CDR3 coding sequence is TGTGCCAGCAGTTCAACGGACAGGGAGGGCTACACCTTC. As protein: CASSSTDREGYTF.

The V call is TRBV11-2, the J call TRBJ1-1, with no clear D. The CDR3 has 15 amino acids. V lost 0 bases and J 3 bases, leaving 11 bases between the germline ends. The germline V gene encodes CDR1 SGHAT and CDR2 FQNNGV. CDR3 loop: CASSLEEADYTEAFF. The CDR3 DNA reads TGTGCCAGCAGCTTAGAGGAAGCGGACTACACTGAAGCTTTCTTT.

The V call is TRBV6-4, the J call TRBJ2-3, with TRBD2 matching 7 bases. V shed 6 bases and J 8 bases; nucleotides not matched to a gene: 14. Germline V lookup: CDR1 MRHNA, CDR2 SNTAGT. This CDR3 contains 15 residues. The CDR3 protein is CASSPLGGSFGTQYF. The CDR3 nucleotides are TGTGCCAGCAGCCCCCTCGGCGGGAGCTTTGGTACGCAGTATTTT.

J is TRBJ1-5 and V is TRBV6-5; 9 bases are a match to TRBD1. The V segment lost 4 bases and the J segment 5 bases; nucleotides outside the gene matches: 6. Germline V gives CDR1 MNHEY, CDR2 SVGAGI. CDR3 length: 15 amino acids. CDR3 sequence: CASSSRGQGHQPQHF. The CDR3 nucleotides read TGTGCCAGCAGTTCCCGGGGACAGGGTCATCAGCCCCAGCATTTT.

This chain uses TRBV2 with TRBJ2-2; 7 nucleotides line up with TRBD1. Germline CDR1 and CDR2: SNHLY and FYNNEI. The CDR3 length is 13 residues. J gave up 5 bases and V 4 bases, and 1 base lay outside the gene matches. In DNA, the CDR3 is TGTGCCAGCAGTGTACAGGGGACCGGGGAGCTGTTTTTT. Its translation is CASSVQGTGELFF.

V usage is TRBV19 and J usage is TRBJ2-1; weak D call: TRBD2 (5 bases). V lost 3 bases and J 9 bases, leaving 18 bases between the germline ends. This CDR3 is built from 15 residues. The germline CDR1 and CDR2 sequences are LNHDA and SQIVND (reference sequence). In DNA form, the CDR3 reads TGTGCCAGTAGTATGGCGGGTGCCCCCCGAGCTGAGCAGTTCTTC. Its translation is CASSMAGAPRAEQFF.

V and J are TRBV18 and TRBJ1-5; 8 bases match TRBD1. V shed 3 bases, J shed 6 bases, and the junction held 7 bases outside the gene matches. The CDR3 runs to 15 residues. Germline assignment: CDR1 KGHSH and CDR2 LQKENI. CDR3 in DNA: TGTGCCAGCTCACCCGGCCAGGGGGCCCTTCAGCCCCAGCATTTT. Translating gives CASSPGQGALQPQHF.

The sample holds one count of this clone. The V gene is TRBV6-4, the J gene TRBJ2-1; TRBD2 agrees at 7 bases. The germline CDR1 and CDR2 sequences are MRHNA and SNTAGT. The junction had 8 bases not matched to a gene; V was cut back by 3 bases and J by 6 bases. The CDR3 extends over 15 amino acids. Here the CDR3 reads CASSEEAGIGNEQFF. CDR3 DNA: TGTGCCAGCAGTGAAGAAGCGGGAATAGGCAATGAGCAGTTCTTC.

The V gene is TRBV19, the J gene TRBJ1-5; 8 bases agree with TRBD1. Unmatched junction bases numbered 4, after V lost 3 bases and J lost 6 bases. CDR3 length: 14 amino acids. CDR1 is LNHDA and CDR2 is SQIVND in the germline V gene (reference sequence). The CDR3 coding sequence is TGTGCCAGTAGTATTGGACAGGGAACTCAGCCCCAGCATTTT. Encoded protein: CASSIGQGTQPQHF.

This chain joins TRBV27 and TRBJ2-5; D unclear. The CDR3 totals 16 residues. Germline-derived CDR1 and CDR2 are MNHEY and SMNVEV (reference sequence). The ends were cut back, 5 bases at V and 1 base at J, with 17 bases in the middle. This CDR3 reads CASSPPGRSTQETQYF. The CDR3 DNA sequence: TGTGCCAGCAGTCCCCCTGGGCGATCAACCCAAGAGACCCAGTACTTC.